What follows are 25 T cell receptor beta chains derived from one specimen sequenced in a study of shared T cell receptors in the human thymus (dated by TCRdb to 2020 to 2022). The library was obtained by the immunoSEQ multiplex PCR assay. Held by TCRdb, this immuneACCESS table contains in-frame sequences only and omits some clones. Under half of the omission traces to an unresolved V gene where checked; the cause of the rest is unknown. For this sample there are hundreds of thousands of clones; 85% to 90% appear just once. In total, the top ten clones hold around 0.0099% of the sample. These sequences were also reported in another study, on human thymus T cells.

The sample comprised thymocytes. These receptors came from a boy less than two years old with a congenital heart defect. Donor details come from another sample of the same person, matched by shared clones.

This clone was counted a few times. The V gene is TRBV29-1, the J gene TRBJ2-7; TRBD1 aligns across 9 bases. The germline V gene encodes CDR1 SQVTM and CDR2 ANQGSEA. Trimming cost V 7 bases and J 5 bases; bases outside gene matches: 9. CDR3 length: 13 residues. CDR3 loop: CSAMDRGGNEQYF. CDR3 DNA sequence: TGCAGCGCCATGGACAGGGGAGGGAACGAGCAGTACTTC.

The V call is TRBV27, the J call TRBJ1-2; TRBD1 aligns across 7 bases. Germline CDR1 is MNHEY and CDR2 is SMNVEV (reference sequence). CDR3 size: 15 residues. The ends lost 6 bases at V and 5 bases at J; junction bases unmatched: 12. CDR3 loop: CASSHRPGQIYGYTF. Written as DNA, the CDR3 is TGTGCCAGCAGCCATCGCCCGGGACAGATTTATGGCTACACCTTC.

V usage is TRBV5-1 and J usage is TRBJ2-7, with 16 bases identical to TRBD2. V gave up 4 bases and J gave up 1 base; unmatched junction bases: 11. Looked up from germline, CDR1 is SGHRS and CDR2 is YFSETQ. The CDR3 has 19 amino acids. The CDR3 spells CASSVAPGLAGGPSYEQYF. In DNA form, the CDR3 reads TGCGCCAGCAGCGTTGCTCCGGGACTAGCGGGAGGGCCATCCTACGAGCAGTACTTC.

The V call is TRBV7-3, the J call TRBJ2-7; 8 nucleotides align to TRBD2. Germline assignment: CDR1 SGHTA and CDR2 FQGTGA. The ends lost 2 bases at V and 4 bases at J; junction bases unmatched: 10. The CDR3 runs to 16 residues. CDR3 DNA sequence: TGTGCCAGCAGCTTAGTCCATGCAGCGGGAGATTACGAGCAGTACTTC. Protein sequence: CASSLVHAAGDYEQYF.

V gene TRBV11-3 combines with J gene TRBJ1-1; D remains ambiguous. This CDR3 is built from 12 residues. CDR1 SGHNT and CDR2 YENEEA come from the germline V gene. The V end was cut by 2 bases, the J end by 8 bases, with 9 bases between. The CDR3 here is CASSLIPREAFF. CDR3 DNA: TGTGCCAGCAGCTTAATACCCCGGGAAGCTTTCTTT.

This chain connects TRBV4-1 to TRBJ1-4, with a possible D match to TRBD1 (5 bases). Trimming stripped 0 bases from V and 2 bases from J, with 10 bases between. The CDR3 sequence is 16 residues long. Germline values: CDR1 MGHRA, CDR2 YSYEKL. The DNA for the CDR3 is TGCGCCAGCAGCCAAGAAGGAGGGGCGACTAATGAAAAACTGTTTTTT. The encoded protein is CASSQEGGATNEKLFF.

The J gene is TRBJ2-2, the V gene TRBV4-3; no clear D gene. Trimming cost V 4 bases and J 1 base, with 10 bases left between them. The CDR3 consists of 15 residues. Germline V lookup: CDR1 LGHNA, CDR2 YSLEER. CDR3 sequence: CASSRSRKNTGELFF. Here the CDR3 DNA reads TGCGCCAGCAGCCGCTCTAGGAAGAACACCGGGGAGCTGTTTTTT.

The rearrangement joins TRBV5-1 to TRBJ2-1, with unresolved D. The germline gives CDR1 SGHRS, CDR2 YFSETQ. The CDR3 has 12 residues. V was pared by 4 bases and J by 8 bases, with 10 bases between. DNA for the CDR3: TGCGCCAGCAGCCGAGACTCGCATGAGCAGTTCTTC. Translation gives CASSRDSHEQFF.

The V and J genes are TRBV2 and TRBJ2-3, with 9 bases matching TRBD2. Germline CDR1 SNHLY, CDR2 FYNNEI. The V gene end was trimmed by 6 bases and the J gene end by 1 base; junction bases not matched to a gene: 11. This CDR3 spans 17 amino acids. The DNA of the CDR3 is TGTGCCAGCAGAGAGACTAGCGGACCGACGGGCACAGATACGCAGTATTTT. Translated: CASRETSGPTGTDTQYF.

The chain links TRBV7-8 to TRBJ2-1; D is unresolved. Germline V gene sequence: CDR1 SGHVS, CDR2 FQNEAQ. The germline V and J ends were trimmed by 5 bases and 8 bases, with 7 bases remaining between them. The CDR3 is 11 residues long. This CDR3 reads CASSDGHEQFF. CDR3 nucleotide sequence: TGTGCCAGCAGCGATGGCCATGAGCAGTTCTTC.

This clone was picked up one time. This chain uses TRBV6-4 with TRBJ2-2, with D perhaps matching TRBD2 (5 bases). The CDR3 is 16 amino acids. CDR1 and CDR2 from the germline V gene are MRHNA and SNTAGT. The V end was cut by 0 bases, the J end by 5 bases, with 13 bases between. CDR3 coding DNA: TGTGCCAGCAGTGACTCTCGGGGAGTGATTACCGGGGAGCTGTTTTTT. This encodes CASSDSRGVITGELFF.

CDR3 sequence reads: CASSLELAGESHYEQYF. CDR3 nucleotides: TGTGCCAGCAGCTTAGAACTAGCGGGAGAATCGCACTACGAGCAGTACTTC. V is TRBV7-2 and J is TRBJ2-7, with 11 bases lining up with TRBD2. Germline V gene sequence: CDR1 SGHTA, CDR2 FQGNSA. Trimming at V came to 1 base and at J to 3 bases, leaving 8 bases not matched to a gene. The CDR3 is made up of 17 amino acids.

The table lists this clone with a count of one. The rearrangement uses TRBV20-1 and TRBJ1-2; unclear D gene. The CDR3 runs 10 residues. Germline CDR1 and CDR2: DFQATT and SNEGSKA (reference sequence). V lost 6 bases to trimming and J lost 6 bases, with 8 bases between them. This CDR3 reads CSALRDGYTF. The DNA of the CDR3 is TGCAGTGCGCTTCGAGATGGCTACACCTTC.

The V and J genes are TRBV25-1 and TRBJ2-1; TRBD1 matches 10 bases. Germline assignment: CDR1 MGHDK and CDR2 SYGVNS. The V segment lost 1 base and the J segment 5 bases; nucleotides outside the gene matches: 5. CDR3 size: 16 residues. The CDR3 reads CASSEFGTGEDNEQFF. In DNA form, the CDR3 reads TGTGCCAGCAGTGAATTTGGGACAGGGGAGGACAATGAGCAGTTCTTC.

About this clone: One end of the junction varies from germline; a read error may be responsible. This chain uses TRBV11-2 with TRBJ2-1; 11 positions agree with TRBD1. CDR1 and CDR2 from the germline V gene are SGHAT and FQNNGV. The CDR3 extends over 15 amino acids. In nucleotides, the CDR3 is TGTGCCAGCAGCCTAGAGGACAGGGGGCGTTTTAAGCAGTTCTTC. It encodes CASSLEDRGRFKQFF.

The J gene is TRBJ2-5, the V gene TRBV7-6, with TRBD2 matching 9 bases. J lost 3 bases, V lost 5 bases, and 16 bases had no gene match. In germline, CDR1 is SGHVS, CDR2 FNYEAQ. CDR3 length equals 18 residues. Written as DNA, the CDR3 is TGTGCCAGCAGCGATATAGCGGGAGAAGGCCCGTTAAAAGAGACCCAGTACTTC. This codes for CASSDIAGEGPLKETQYF.

The rearrangement uses TRBV7-8 and TRBJ1-1; 7 bases match TRBD1. The length of the CDR3 is 17 residues. The germline V gene encodes CDR1 SGHVS and CDR2 FQNEAQ. V was clipped by 2 bases and J by 10 bases; unmatched bases: 19. The CDR3 here is CASSLRTGPPLEGRAFF. Here the CDR3 DNA reads TGTGCCAGCAGCTTACGGACAGGTCCTCCCTTAGAGGGAAGAGCTTTCTTT.

The chain is built from TRBV28 and TRBJ1-1; D unresolved. In germline, CDR1 is MDHEN, CDR2 SYDVKM. V was cut by 5 bases and J by 4 bases, with 17 bases left in between. CDR3 length: 15 residues. The CDR3 region is CASSPIVGEGTEAFF. Here the CDR3 DNA reads TGTGCCAGCAGTCCCATTGTGGGCGAGGGCACTGAAGCTTTCTTT.

The rearrangement joins TRBV14 to TRBJ2-1; TRBD2 aligns across 15 bases. The CDR3 contains 21 residues. J gave up 6 bases and V 0 bases, and 15 bases lay outside the gene matches. Per the germline V gene, CDR1 is SGHDN and CDR2 is FVKESK. The CDR3 sequence is CASSQERGLAGGKPLGNEQFF. The CDR3, as DNA: TGTGCCAGCAGCCAAGAACGTGGACTAGCGGGAGGGAAACCCCTGGGCAATGAGCAGTTCTTC.

The gene calls are TRBV25-1 and TRBJ2-7; D remains ambiguous. The germline V gene encodes CDR1 MGHDK and CDR2 SYGVNS. The CDR3 extends over 17 amino acids. V was shortened by 4 bases and J by 3 bases, with 22 bases between the two germline ends. Written as DNA, the CDR3 is TGTGCCAGCAGTGTCCACTCGTCGCGATACCATCACTACGAGCAGTACTTC. Residues: CASSVHSSRYHHYEQYF.

The CDR3: CASSITQGDVTDTQYF. The CDR3 nucleotides read TGTGCCAGCAGCATAACCCAGGGGGACGTGACAGATACGCAGTATTTT. The chain couples TRBV9 to TRBJ2-3, with TRBD1 identical over 7 bases. The CDR3 covers 16 residues. V shed 4 bases, J shed 3 bases, and the junction held 11 bases outside the gene matches. Germline V CDR1 and CDR2: SGDLS, YYNGEE.

This clone was observed a few times. The same CDR3 also results from other DNA sequences found in this sample. J is TRBJ1-5 and V is TRBV15; D is undetermined. V was shortened by 1 base and J by 7 bases, with 8 bases between the two germline ends. This CDR3 is built from 13 residues. CDR1 and CDR2 from the germline V gene are LNHNV and YYDKDF (reference sequence). Written as DNA, the CDR3 is TGTGCCACCAGCAGAGCGGGGAACCAGCCCCAGCATTTT. It encodes CATSRAGNQPQHF.

This sequence joins TRBV18 and TRBJ2-5; 10 nucleotides align to TRBD1. V trimming: 5 bases; J trimming: 5 bases; junction bases outside the gene matches: 11. The CDR3 runs 16 residues. CDR1 and CDR2 from the germline V gene are KGHSH and LQKENI. Here the CDR3 reads CASSSDRGPHGETQYF. The DNA for the CDR3 is TGTGCCAGCTCATCAGACAGGGGGCCCCACGGGGAGACCCAGTACTTC.

This sequence joins TRBV2 and TRBJ2-7, with 8 bases identical to TRBD2. CDR3 length equals 15 residues. The germline V gene encodes CDR1 SNHLY and CDR2 FYNNEI. V shed 5 bases and J 1 base; nucleotides not matched to a gene: 7. The CDR3 region has the DNA TGTGCCAGCAGTAAGACTAGCGCGTATTCCTACGAGCAGTACTTC. This gives the protein CASSKTSAYSYEQYF.

The chain combines TRBV14 with TRBJ1-2; D unresolved. The germline V gene has CDR1 SGHDN and CDR2 FVKESK. Trimming stripped 0 bases from V and 7 bases from J, with 12 bases between. CDR3 size: 14 residues. In DNA, the CDR3 is TGTGCCAGCAGCCAAGATTGGCAGGCCGCTGGCTACACCTTC. Encoded protein: CASSQDWQAAGYTF.